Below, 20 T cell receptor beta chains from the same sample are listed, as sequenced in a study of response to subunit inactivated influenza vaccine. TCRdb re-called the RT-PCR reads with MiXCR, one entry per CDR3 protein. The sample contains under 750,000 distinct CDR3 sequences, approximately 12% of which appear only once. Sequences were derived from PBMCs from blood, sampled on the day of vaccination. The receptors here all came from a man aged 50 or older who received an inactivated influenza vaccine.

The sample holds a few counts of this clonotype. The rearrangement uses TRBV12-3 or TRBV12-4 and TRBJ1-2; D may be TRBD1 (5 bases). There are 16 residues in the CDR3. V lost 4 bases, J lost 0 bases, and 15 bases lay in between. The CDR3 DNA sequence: TGTGCCAGCAGTTACGGGACCGGGCGCGCTAACTATGGCTACACCTTC. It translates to CASSYGTGRANYGYTF.

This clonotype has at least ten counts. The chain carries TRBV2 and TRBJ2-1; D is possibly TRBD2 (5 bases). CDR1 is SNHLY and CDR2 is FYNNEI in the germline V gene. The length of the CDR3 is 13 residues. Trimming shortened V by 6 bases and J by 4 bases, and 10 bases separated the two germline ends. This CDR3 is CASRWERYNEQFF. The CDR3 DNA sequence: TGTGCCAGCAGGTGGGAGCGATACAATGAGCAGTTCTTC.

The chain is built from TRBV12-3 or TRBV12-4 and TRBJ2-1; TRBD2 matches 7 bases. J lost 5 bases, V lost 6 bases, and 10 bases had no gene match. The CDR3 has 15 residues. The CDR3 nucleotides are TGTGCCAGCAGCCCTTGGGCGGGAGCCCACAATGAGCAGTTCTTC. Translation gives CASSPWAGAHNEQFF.

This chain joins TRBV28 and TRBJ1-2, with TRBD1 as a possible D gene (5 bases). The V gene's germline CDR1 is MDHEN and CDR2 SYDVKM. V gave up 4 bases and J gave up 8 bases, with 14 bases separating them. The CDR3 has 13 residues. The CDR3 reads CASSSSGAGGYTF. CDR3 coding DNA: TGTGCCAGCAGTTCCTCTGGGGCTGGGGGCTACACCTTC.

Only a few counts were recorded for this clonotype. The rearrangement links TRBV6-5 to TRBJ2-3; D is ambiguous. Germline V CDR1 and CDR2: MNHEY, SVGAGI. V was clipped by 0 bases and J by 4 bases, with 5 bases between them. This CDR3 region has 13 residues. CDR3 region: CASSYSEADTQYF. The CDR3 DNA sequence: TGTGCCAGCAGTTACTCAGAAGCAGATACGCAGTATTTT.

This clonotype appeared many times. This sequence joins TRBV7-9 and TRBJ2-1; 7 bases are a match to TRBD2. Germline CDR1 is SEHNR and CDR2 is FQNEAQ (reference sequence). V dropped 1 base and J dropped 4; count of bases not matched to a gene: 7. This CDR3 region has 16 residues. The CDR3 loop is CASSLVGREWYNEQFF. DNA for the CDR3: TGTGCCAGCAGCTTAGTGGGGCGGGAGTGGTACAATGAGCAGTTCTTC.

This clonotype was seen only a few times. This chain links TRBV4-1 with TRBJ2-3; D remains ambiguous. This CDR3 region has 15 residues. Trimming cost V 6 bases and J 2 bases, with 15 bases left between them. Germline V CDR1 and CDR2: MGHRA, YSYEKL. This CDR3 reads CASSLTSPYTDTQYF. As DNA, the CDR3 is TGCGCCAGCAGTCTGACATCTCCTTACACAGATACGCAGTATTTT.

The CDR3 here is CASSIGTSGSQETQYF. The DNA for the CDR3 is TGCGCCAGCAGCATCGGGACTAGCGGGAGCCAAGAGACCCAGTACTTC. This chain uses TRBV5-1 with TRBJ2-5; TRBD2 aligns across 14 bases. The V and J ends lost 4 bases and 1 base, in that order; junction bases with no gene match: 3. This CDR3 has 16 amino acids. The V gene's germline CDR1 is SGHRS and CDR2 YFSETQ.

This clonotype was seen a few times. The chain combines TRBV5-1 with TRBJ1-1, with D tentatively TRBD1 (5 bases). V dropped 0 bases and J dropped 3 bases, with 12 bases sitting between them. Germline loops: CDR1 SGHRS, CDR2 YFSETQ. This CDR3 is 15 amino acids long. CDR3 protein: CASSLEPQGDTEAFF. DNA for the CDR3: TGCGCCAGCAGCTTGGAGCCCCAAGGGGACACTGAAGCTTTCTTT.

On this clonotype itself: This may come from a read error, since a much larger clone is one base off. The CDR3 spells CASIPRSLEETQYF. DNA of the CDR3: TGTGCCAGCATTCCTCGTTCGCTCGAAGAGACCCAGTACTTC. This chain links TRBV6-2 or TRBV6-3 with TRBJ2-5, with D uncertain. Trimming removed 7 bases from V and 3 bases from J, with 15 bases in between. Germline CDR1 is MNHEY and CDR2 is SVGEGT. CDR3 length: 14 residues.

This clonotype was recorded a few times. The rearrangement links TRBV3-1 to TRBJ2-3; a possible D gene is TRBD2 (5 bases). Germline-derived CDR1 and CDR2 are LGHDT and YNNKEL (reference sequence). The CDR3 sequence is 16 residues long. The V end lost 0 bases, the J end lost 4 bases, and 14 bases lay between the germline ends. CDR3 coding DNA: TGTGCCAGCAGCCAAGATTCGGCTAGCCGGTCAGATACGCAGTATTTT. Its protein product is CASSQDSASRSDTQYF.

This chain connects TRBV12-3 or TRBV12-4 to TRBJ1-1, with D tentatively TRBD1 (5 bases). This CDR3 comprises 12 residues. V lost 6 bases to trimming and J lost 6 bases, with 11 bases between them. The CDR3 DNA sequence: TGTGCCAGCAGCCTAGGGGAATCTGAAGCTTTCTTT. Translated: CASSLGESEAFF.

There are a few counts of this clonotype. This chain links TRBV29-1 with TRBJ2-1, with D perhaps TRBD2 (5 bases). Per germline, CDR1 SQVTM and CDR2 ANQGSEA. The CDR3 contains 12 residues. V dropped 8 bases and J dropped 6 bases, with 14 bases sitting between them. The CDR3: CSLRTPTNEQFF. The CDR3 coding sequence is TGCAGCCTAAGGACTCCCACCAATGAGCAGTTCTTC.

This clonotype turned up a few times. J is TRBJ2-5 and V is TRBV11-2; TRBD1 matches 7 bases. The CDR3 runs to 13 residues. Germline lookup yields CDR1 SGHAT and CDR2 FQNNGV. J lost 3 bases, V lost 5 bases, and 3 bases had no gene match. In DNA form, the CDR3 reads TGTGCCAGCAGCCCCAGGGGGAAAGAGACCCAGTACTTC. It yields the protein CASSPRGKETQYF.

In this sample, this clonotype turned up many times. CDR3 sequence: CASRTELDTEAFF. The CDR3 DNA is TGCGCCAGCAGGACGGAGTTGGACACTGAAGCTTTCTTT. The chain is built from TRBV5-1 and TRBJ1-1, with D unresolved. This CDR3 contains 13 residues. Germline lookup yields CDR1 SGHRS and CDR2 YFSETQ. Trimming left V 5 bases short and J 3 bases short, with 11 bases between.

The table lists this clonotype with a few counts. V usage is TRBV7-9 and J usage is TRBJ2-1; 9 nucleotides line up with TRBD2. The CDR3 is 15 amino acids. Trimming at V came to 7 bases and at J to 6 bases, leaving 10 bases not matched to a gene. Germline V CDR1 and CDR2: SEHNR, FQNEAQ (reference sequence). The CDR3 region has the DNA TGTGCCAGCACCGTAGCGGGAGCATACATCAATGAGCAGTTCTTC. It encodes CASTVAGAYINEQFF.

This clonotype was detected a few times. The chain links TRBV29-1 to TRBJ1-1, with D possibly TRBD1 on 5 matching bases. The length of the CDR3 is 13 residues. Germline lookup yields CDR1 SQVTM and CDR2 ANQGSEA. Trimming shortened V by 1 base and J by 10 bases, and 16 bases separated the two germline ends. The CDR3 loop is CSVEVGRREGAFF. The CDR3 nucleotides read TGCAGCGTTGAAGTGGGTCGCAGGGAAGGAGCTTTCTTT.

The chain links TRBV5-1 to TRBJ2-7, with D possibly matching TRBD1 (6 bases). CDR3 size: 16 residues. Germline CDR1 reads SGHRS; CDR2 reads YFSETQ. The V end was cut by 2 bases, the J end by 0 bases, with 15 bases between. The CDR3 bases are TGCGCCAGCAGCTTTATGGTAGGGGGAATCTCCTACGAGCAGTACTTC. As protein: CASSFMVGGISYEQYF.

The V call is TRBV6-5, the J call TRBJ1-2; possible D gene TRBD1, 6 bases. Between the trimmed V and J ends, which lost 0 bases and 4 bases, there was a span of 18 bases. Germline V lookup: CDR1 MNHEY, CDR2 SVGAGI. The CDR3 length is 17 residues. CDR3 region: CASSYSNSGQGSYGYTF. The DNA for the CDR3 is TGTGCCAGCAGTTACTCGAATTCAGGGCAGGGGAGCTATGGCTACACCTTC.

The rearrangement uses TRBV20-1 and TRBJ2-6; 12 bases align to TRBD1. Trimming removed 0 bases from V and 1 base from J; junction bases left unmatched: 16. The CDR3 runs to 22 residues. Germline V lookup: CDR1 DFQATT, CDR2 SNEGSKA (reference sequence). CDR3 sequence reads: CSAREYRLLGQGASSGANVLTF. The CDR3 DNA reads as TGCAGTGCTAGAGAGTACCGTCTCTTGGGACAGGGGGCCAGTTCTGGGGCCAACGTCCTGACTTTC.